This TCR beta chain was recorded in a study of blood T cell repertoires in COVID-19. Per the germline V gene, CDR1 is SEHNR and CDR2 is FQNEAQ (reference sequence). The CDR3 totals 16 residues. Trimming took 5 bases from V and 2 from J, leaving 15 bases between them. Clones were read by immunoSEQ multiplex PCR, and TCRdb kept only the in-frame ones, dropping some. In the table there are approximately 210,000 clones, approximately 84% of which are singletons. The sequencing sample was made of peripheral blood. This clonotype originated in a woman aged 45-65 years with active or convalescent COVID-19. The V gene is TRBV7-9, the J gene TRBJ2-2; D may be TRBD2 (6 bases). In DNA, the CDR3 is TGTGCCAGCAGCAACTCCCTCGGGAGCAACACCGGGGAGCTGTTTTTT. It codes for CASSNSLGSNTGELFF.